This TCR beta chain appears in the sequencing data of a study of CD8 T cells in ankylosing spondylitis. Points from the study as a whole: What seemed typical of ankylosing spondylitis blood was a TCR beta motif built from eight highly homologous variants. Disease-associated clones were CD8+ and fairly uncommon in peripheral blood. A number of the motif variants had already been described in reactive arthritis synovial fluid and blood. Reportedly, matched ankylosing spondylitis synovial fluid was significantly enriched for disease-linked clones.

Trimming pared 6 bases from V and 4 bases from J, leaving 10 bases between. CDR3 length: 12 residues. The germline V gene has CDR1 SNHLY and CDR2 FYNNEI. This clonotype was seen more than once but under ten times. Its antigen remains unidentified. Generation of TCR beta libraries employed quantitative 5'-RACE incorporating molecular barcodes. TCRdb reprocessed the 5' RACE reads with MiXCR, giving one entry per CDR3 protein. The profile covers about 400,000 distinct CDR3 sequences, with about a fifth appearing a single time and about 17% taken by the ten largest. The sequence was collected from a male donor with ankylosing spondylitis. The sequencing input was blood, either unsorted or a sorted T cell fraction (not recorded which). This rearrangement joins TRBV2 to TRBJ2-7, with D possibly matching TRBD2 (5 bases). The CDR3 region has the DNA TGTGCCAGCAGGCTTTCGGGGTACGAGCAGTACTTC. Its translation: CASRLSGYEQYF.